The 11 T cell receptor beta chains below all came from one sample that was sequenced in a study of naive and memory T cell subsets. The beta constant-region primer was an equimolar mix of two oligonucleotides covering TRBC1 and TRBC2. One entry per CDR3 protein, called by TCRdb with MiXCR from the UMI-ligation and nested PCR reads. The table shows roughly 140,000 distinct CDR3 sequences, with around 15% occurring only once. Sequencing used naive CD4+ T cells from blood. These receptors all come from a human donor in good health.

This clonotype showed up just a few times. The gene calls are TRBV4-1 and TRBJ2-2, with D unresolved. Germline V gene sequence: CDR1 MGHRA, CDR2 YSYEKL. With 1 base removed from V and 4 bases from J, the gap between germline ends came to 10 bases. The CDR3 is made up of 15 amino acids. CDR3 in DNA: TGCGCCAGCAGCCAAGGTGCCATCTCCACCGGGGAGCTGTTTTTT. It encodes CASSQGAISTGELFF.

The CDR3 protein is CASSFRADTGELFF. CDR3 nucleotide sequence: TGTGCCAGCAGCTTCCGAGCGGACACCGGGGAGCTGTTTTTT. The J gene is TRBJ2-2, the V gene TRBV2, with D perhaps TRBD2 (5 bases). CDR1 and CDR2 from the germline V gene are SNHLY and FYNNEI. The CDR3 extends over 14 amino acids. The V end was cut by 6 bases, the J end by 3 bases, with 11 bases between.

This clonotype has a handful of counts. The rearrangement links TRBV25-1 to TRBJ1-5; 7 bases line up with TRBD1. Germline CDR1 is MGHDK and CDR2 is SYGVNS. V dropped 4 bases and J dropped 2; count of bases not matched to a gene: 8. This CDR3 has 16 residues. As DNA, the CDR3 is TGTGCCAGCAGTGCACCCTCAGGGGGTGGCAATCAGCCCCAGCATTTT. Protein product: CASSAPSGGGNQPQHF.

The rearrangement uses TRBV20-1 and TRBJ1-1; maybe TRBD1 (6 bases). The ends were cut back, 3 bases at V and 1 base at J, with 12 bases in the middle. The CDR3 contains 14 residues. Germline CDR1 and CDR2: DFQATT and SNEGSKA (reference sequence). CDR3 residues: CSARAGGANTEAFF. The CDR3 DNA reads TGCAGTGCTAGGGCGGGGGGGGCGAACACTGAAGCTTTCTTT.

The chain recombines TRBV5-1 with TRBJ2-1; 8 bases map to TRBD1. Germline trimming cut 1 base from V and 6 bases from J; bases unmatched to any gene: 6. The germline CDR1 and CDR2 sequences are SGHRS and YFSETQ. The CDR3 has 15 amino acids. CDR3 in DNA: TGCGCCAGCAGCTTGTTGCAGGGGGCCTTCAATGAGCAGTTCTTC. Its translation is CASSLLQGAFNEQFF.

The chain has TRBV28 and TRBJ1-3; tentatively, D is TRBD1 (5 bases). V lost 7 bases, J lost 2 bases, and 18 bases lay in between. From germline, CDR1 is MDHEN and CDR2 SYDVKM. CDR3 length: 16 residues. The CDR3, as DNA: TGTGCCAGCACCCCCGGTGGGACCCGGGCTGGAAACACCATATATTTT. This translates into CASTPGGTRAGNTIYF.

The gene calls are TRBV7-8 and TRBJ2-4; D is unclear. Germline values: CDR1 SGHVS, CDR2 FQNEAQ. CDR3 length: 17 amino acids. V gave up 5 bases and J gave up 0 bases, with 17 bases separating them. The DNA of the CDR3 is TGTGCCAGCAGCCCTTCTCGAACCGAGCTAGCCAAAAACATTCAGTACTTC. Translating gives CASSPSRTELAKNIQYF.

The CDR3 DNA reads TGCGCCAGCAGCTTGAATCCGGGACAGAACTATGGCTACACCTTC. It encodes CASSLNPGQNYGYTF. This chain uses TRBV5-1 with TRBJ1-2, with TRBD1 matching 7 bases. This CDR3 is built from 15 residues. The trim removed 1 base at V and 2 bases at J, leaving 5 bases unmatched. Germline V gene data show CDR1 as SGHRS and CDR2 as YFSETQ.

This clonotype was counted between two and nine times. This chain joins TRBV9 and TRBJ2-7, with D uncertain. This CDR3 has 14 amino acids. With 0 bases removed from V and 2 bases from J, the gap between germline ends came to 9 bases. Germline V CDR1 and CDR2: SGDLS, YYNGEE. The CDR3 DNA reads TGTGCCAGCAGCGTAGATACGGGCCCCTACGAGCAGTACTTC. It is translated as CASSVDTGPYEQYF.

This rearrangement joins TRBV6-5 to TRBJ2-7; D is uncertain. Trimming pared 0 bases from V and 6 bases from J, leaving 12 bases between. The CDR3 totals 14 residues. CDR1 is MNHEY, CDR2 SVGAGI, per germline. CDR3 residues: CASSYSQSSSEQYF. DNA for the CDR3: TGTGCCAGCAGTTACTCGCAATCGAGCTCCGAGCAGTACTTC.

This clonotype was picked up one time. This chain connects TRBV5-4 to TRBJ2-3; tentatively, D is TRBD1 (5 bases). Germline values: CDR1 SGHNT, CDR2 YYREEE (reference sequence). The CDR3 spans 14 residues. V lost 4 bases to trimming and J lost 4 bases, with 13 bases between them. Here the CDR3 DNA reads TGTGCCAGCAGCCCTCCGTGGGGCGCAGATACGCAGTATTTT. This sequence encodes CASSPPWGADTQYF.